The clone carrying this TCR beta chain was detected ten times or more. Germline CDR1 SGHRS, CDR2 YFSETQ. The CDR3 consists of 17 residues. J was trimmed by 0 bases and V by 4 bases; bases with no gene match: 9. This sample is part of a study of early T cells in non-severe SARS-CoV-2 infection. Study in general: Sequencing targeted bulk RNA from unsorted whole blood, leaving chains unpaired.

The library protocol tagged individual cDNA molecules with unique molecular identifiers. MiXCR, applied by TCRdb to the 5' RACE reads, yields one record per CDR3 protein. Of about 69,000 distinct CDR3 sequences in the sample, 9.5% were seen once. V and J are TRBV5-1 and TRBJ1-4; 7 bases fit TRBD1. This TCR derives from an adult who was a healthcare worker with PCR-confirmed SARS-CoV-2 infection or an uninfected control (not recorded which). The sample consisted of whole blood. CDR3 bases: TGCGCCAGCAGCCCTCGGACAGGCAGTGCAACTAATGAAAAACTGTTTTTT. It specifies CASSPRTGSATNEKLFF.